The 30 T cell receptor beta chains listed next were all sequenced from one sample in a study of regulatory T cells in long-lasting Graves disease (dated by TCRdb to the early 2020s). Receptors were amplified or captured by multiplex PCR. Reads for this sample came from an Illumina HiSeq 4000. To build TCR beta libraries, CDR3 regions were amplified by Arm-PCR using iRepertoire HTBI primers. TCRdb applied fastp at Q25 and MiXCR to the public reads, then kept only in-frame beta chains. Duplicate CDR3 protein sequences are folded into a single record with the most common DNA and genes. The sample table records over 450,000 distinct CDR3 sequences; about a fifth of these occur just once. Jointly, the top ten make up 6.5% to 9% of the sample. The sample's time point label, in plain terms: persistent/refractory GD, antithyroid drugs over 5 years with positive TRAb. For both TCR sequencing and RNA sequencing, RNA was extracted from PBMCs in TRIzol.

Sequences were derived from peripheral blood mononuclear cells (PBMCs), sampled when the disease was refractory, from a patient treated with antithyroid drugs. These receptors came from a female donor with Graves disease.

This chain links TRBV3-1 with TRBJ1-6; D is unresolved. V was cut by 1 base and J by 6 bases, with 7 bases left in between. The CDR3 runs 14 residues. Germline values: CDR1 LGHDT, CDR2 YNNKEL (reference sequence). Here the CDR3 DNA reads TGTGCCAGCAGCCAAGGAGCAGCTAATTCACCCCTCCACTTT. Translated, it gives CASSQGAANSPLHF.

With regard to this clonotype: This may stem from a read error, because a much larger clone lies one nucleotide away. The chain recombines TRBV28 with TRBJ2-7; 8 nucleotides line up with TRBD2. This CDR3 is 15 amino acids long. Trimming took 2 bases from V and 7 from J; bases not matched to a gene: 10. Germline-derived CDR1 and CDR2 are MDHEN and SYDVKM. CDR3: CASSLGSAGGWEQYF. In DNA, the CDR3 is TGTGCCAGCAGTTTAGGGAGCGCGGGGGGCTGGGAGCAGTACTTC.

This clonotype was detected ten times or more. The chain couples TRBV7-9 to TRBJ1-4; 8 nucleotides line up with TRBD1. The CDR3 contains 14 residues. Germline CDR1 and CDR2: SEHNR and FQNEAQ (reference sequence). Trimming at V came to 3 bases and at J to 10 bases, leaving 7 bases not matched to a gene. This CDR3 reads CASSFIQGQGKLFF. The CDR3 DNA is TGTGCCAGCAGCTTTATCCAAGGACAGGGAAAACTGTTTTTT.

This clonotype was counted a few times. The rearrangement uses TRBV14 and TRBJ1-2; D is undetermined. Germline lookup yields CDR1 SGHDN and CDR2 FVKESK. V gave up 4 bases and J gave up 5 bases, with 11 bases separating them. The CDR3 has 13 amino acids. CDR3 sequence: CASSPGFKYGYTF. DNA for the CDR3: TGTGCCAGCAGCCCGGGATTCAAATATGGCTACACCTTC. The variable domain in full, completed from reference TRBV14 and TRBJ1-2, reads EAGVTQFPSHSVIEKGQTVTLRCDPISGHDNLYWYRRVMGKEIKFLLHFVKESKQDESGMPNNRFLAERTGGTYSTLKVQPAELEDSGVYFCASSPGFKYGYTFGSGTRLTVV.

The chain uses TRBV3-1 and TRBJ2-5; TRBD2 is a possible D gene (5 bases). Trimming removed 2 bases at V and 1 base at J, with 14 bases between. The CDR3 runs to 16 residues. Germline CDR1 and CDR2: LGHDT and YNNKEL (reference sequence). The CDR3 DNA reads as TGTGCCAGCAGCCAAAATTTCACGGCGGGCCAAGAGACCCAGTACTTC. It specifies CASSQNFTAGQETQYF.

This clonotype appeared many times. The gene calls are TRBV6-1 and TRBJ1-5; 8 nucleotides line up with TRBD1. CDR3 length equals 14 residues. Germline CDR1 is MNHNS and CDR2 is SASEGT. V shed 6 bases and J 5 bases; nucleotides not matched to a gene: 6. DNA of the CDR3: TGTGCCAGCAGCTCCGGACAGGGTTATCAGCCCCAGCATTTT. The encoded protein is CASSSGQGYQPQHF.

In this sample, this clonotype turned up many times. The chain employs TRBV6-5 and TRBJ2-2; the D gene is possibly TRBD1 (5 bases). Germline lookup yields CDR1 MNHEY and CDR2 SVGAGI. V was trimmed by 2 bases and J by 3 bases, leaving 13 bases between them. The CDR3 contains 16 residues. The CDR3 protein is CASSYSRQGDTGELFF. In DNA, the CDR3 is TGTGCCAGCAGTTACAGTAGGCAGGGTGACACCGGGGAGCTGTTTTTT.

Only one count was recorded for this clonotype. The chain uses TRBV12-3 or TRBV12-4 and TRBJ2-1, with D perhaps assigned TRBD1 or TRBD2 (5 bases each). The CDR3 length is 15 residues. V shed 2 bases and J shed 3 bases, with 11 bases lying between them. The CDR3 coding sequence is TGTGCCAGCAGTTTATTCAGGGACCTCTACAATGAGCAGTTCTTC. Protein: CASSLFRDLYNEQFF.

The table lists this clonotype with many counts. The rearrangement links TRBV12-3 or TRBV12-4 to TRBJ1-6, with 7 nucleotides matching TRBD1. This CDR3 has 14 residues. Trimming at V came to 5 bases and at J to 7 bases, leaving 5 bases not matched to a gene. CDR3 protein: CASSRQGRNSPLHF. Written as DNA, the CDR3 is TGTGCCAGCAGTAGACAGGGTAGGAATTCACCCCTCCACTTT.

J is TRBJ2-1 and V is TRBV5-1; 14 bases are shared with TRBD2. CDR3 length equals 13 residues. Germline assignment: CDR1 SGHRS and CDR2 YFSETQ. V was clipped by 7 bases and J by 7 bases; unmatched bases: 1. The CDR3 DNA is TGCGCCAGCGGGACTAGCGGGAGTAATGAGCAGTTCTTC. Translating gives CASGTSGSNEQFF. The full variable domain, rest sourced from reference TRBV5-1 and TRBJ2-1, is KAGVTQTPRYLIKTRGQQVTLSCSPISGHRSVSWYQQTPGQGLQFLFEYFSETQRNKGNFPGRFSGRQFSNSRSEMNVSTLELGDSALYLCASGTSGSNEQFFGPGTRLTVL.

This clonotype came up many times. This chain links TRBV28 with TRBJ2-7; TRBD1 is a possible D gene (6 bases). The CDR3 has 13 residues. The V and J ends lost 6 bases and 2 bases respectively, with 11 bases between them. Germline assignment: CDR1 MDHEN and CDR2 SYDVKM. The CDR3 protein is CASSSTGPYEQYF. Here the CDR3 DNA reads TGTGCCAGCAGCTCGACAGGACCCTACGAGCAGTACTTC.

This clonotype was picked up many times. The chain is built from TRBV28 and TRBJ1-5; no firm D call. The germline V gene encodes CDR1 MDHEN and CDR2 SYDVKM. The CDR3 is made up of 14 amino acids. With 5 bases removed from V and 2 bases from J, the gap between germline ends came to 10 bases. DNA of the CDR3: TGTGCCAGCAGTGACCCCCAAGGCAATCAGCCCCAGCATTTT. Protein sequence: CASSDPQGNQPQHF. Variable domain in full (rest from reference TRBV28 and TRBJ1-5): DVKVTQSSRYLVKRTGEKVFLECVQDMDHENMFWYRQDPGLGLRLIYFSYDVKMKEKGDIPEGYSVSREKKERFSLILESASTNQTSMYLCASSDPQGNQPQHFGDGTRLSIL.

The CDR3 loop is CSVGETGAETQYF. The CDR3, as DNA: TGCAGCGTTGGAGAGACAGGAGCAGAGACCCAGTACTTC. The chain has TRBV29-1 and TRBJ2-5, with D possibly TRBD1 on 6 matching bases. The V end lost 4 bases, the J end lost 4 bases, and 13 bases lay between the germline ends. The CDR3 runs to 13 residues. CDR1 and CDR2 (germline): SQVTM, ANQGSEA.

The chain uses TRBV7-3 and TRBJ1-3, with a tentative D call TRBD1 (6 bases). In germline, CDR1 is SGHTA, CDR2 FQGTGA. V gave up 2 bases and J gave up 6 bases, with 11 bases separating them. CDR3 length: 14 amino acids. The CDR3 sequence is CASSLSPGENTIYF. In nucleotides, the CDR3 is TGTGCCAGCAGCTTATCTCCAGGGGAAAACACCATATATTTT.

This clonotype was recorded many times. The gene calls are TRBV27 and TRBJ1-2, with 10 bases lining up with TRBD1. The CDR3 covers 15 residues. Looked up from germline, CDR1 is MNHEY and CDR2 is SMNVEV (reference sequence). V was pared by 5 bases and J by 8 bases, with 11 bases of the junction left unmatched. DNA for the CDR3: TGTGCCAGCAGTGACGGACAGGGGGAGCTCCCAGGCTACACCTTC. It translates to CASSDGQGELPGYTF.

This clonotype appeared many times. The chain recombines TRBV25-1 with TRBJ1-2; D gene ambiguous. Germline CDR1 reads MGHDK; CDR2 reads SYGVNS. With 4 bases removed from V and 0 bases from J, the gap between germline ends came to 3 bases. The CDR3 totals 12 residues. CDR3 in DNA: TGTGCCAGCAGTGGACCTAACTATGGCTACACCTTC. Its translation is CASSGPNYGYTF.

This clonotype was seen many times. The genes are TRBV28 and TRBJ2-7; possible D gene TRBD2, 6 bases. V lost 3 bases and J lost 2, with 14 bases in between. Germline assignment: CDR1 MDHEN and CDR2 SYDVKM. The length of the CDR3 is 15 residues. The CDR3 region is CASSFGGVPTYEQYF. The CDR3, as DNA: TGTGCCAGCAGTTTTGGCGGGGTTCCCACCTACGAGCAGTACTTC.

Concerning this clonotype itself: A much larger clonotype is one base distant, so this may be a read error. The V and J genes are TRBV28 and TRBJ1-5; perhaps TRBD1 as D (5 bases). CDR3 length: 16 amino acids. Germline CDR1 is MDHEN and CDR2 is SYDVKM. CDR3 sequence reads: CASSPLFTGSNQPQRF. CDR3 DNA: TGTGCCAGCAGCCCCCTCTTCACAGGAAGCAATCAGCCCCAGCGTTTT.

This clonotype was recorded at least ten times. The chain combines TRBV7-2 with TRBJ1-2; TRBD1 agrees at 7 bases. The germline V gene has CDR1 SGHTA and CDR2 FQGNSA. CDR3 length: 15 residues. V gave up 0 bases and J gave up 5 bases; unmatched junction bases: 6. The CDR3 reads CASSLANRGLYGYTF. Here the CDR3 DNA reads TGTGCCAGCAGCTTAGCAAACAGGGGACTTTATGGCTACACCTTC.

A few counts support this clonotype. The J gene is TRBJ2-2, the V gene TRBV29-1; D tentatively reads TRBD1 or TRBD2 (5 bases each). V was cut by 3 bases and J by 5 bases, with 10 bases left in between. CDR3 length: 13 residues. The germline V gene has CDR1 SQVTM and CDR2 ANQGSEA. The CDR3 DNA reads TGCAGCGTTGATATGGGGACGACCGGGGAGCTGTTTTTT. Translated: CSVDMGTTGELFF.

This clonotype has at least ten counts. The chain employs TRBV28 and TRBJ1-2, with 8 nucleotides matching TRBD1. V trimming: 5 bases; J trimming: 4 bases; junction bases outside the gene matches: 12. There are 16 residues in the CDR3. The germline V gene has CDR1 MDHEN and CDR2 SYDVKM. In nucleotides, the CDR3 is TGTGCCAGCAGTCCGACATCGGGGACAGGATCCTATGGCTACACCTTC. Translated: CASSPTSGTGSYGYTF.

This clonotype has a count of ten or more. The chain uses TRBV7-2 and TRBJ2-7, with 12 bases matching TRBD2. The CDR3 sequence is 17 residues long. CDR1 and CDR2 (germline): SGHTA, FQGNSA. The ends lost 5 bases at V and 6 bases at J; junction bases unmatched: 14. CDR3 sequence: CASSTPFASGRAFEQYF. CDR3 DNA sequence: TGTGCCAGCAGCACCCCCTTCGCTAGCGGGAGGGCGTTCGAGCAGTACTTC. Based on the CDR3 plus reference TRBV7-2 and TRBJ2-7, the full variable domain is GAGVSQSPSNKVTEKGKDVELRCDPISGHTALYWYRQSLGQGLEFLIYFQGNSAPDKSGLPSDRFSAERTGGSVSTLTIQRTQQEDSAVYLCASSTPFASGRAFEQYFGPGTRLTVT.

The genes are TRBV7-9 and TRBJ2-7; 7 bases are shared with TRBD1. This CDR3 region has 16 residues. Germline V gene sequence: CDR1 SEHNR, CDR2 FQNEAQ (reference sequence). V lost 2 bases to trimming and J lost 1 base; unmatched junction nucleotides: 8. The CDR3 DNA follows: TGTGCCAGCAGCTTAATGACGGGGACAGCTTCCTACGAGCAGTACTTC. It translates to CASSLMTGTASYEQYF.

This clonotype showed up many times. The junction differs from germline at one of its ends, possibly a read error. In nucleotides, the CDR3 is TGTGCTAGCAGCTTAGGCGGTGGACTTTCTGACGTCGGCGAGCAGTACTTC. Translated, it gives CASSLGGGLSDVGEQYF. The V call is TRBV7-7, the J call TRBJ2-7; possibly TRBD2 for D (5 bases). Looked up from germline, CDR1 is SSHAT and CDR2 is FNYEAQ (reference sequence). The CDR3 totals 17 residues.

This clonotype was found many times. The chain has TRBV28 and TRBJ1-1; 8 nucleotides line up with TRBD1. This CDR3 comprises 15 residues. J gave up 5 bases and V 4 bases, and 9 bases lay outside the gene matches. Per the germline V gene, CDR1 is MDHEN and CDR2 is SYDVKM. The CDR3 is CASSSIQGARTEAFF. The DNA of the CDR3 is TGTGCCAGCAGTTCAATTCAGGGGGCAAGAACTGAAGCTTTCTTT.

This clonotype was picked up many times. This chain's CDR3 is CASSSYSSNQPQHF. The CDR3 DNA is TGTGCCAGCAGCTCGTACAGTAGCAATCAGCCCCAGCATTTT. V and J are TRBV7-8 and TRBJ1-5; D is unclear. Trimming pared 4 bases from V and 0 bases from J, leaving 7 bases between. Germline V gene lookup returns CDR1 SGHVS and CDR2 FQNEAQ. The CDR3 is 14 amino acids. Complete variable domain (other parts from reference TRBV7-8 and TRBJ1-5): GAGVSQSPRYKVAKRGQDVALRCDPISGHVSLFWYQQALGQGPEFLTYFQNEAQLDKSGLPSDRFFAERPEGSVSTLKIQRTQQEDSAVYLCASSSYSSNQPQHFGDGTRLSIL.

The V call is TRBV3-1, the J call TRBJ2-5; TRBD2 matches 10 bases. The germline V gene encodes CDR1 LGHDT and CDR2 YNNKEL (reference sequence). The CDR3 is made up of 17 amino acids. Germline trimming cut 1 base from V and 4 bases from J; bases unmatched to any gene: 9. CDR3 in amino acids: CASSQGDWGLARETQYF. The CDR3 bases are TGTGCCAGCAGCCAAGGAGACTGGGGACTAGCGAGAGAGACCCAGTACTTC.

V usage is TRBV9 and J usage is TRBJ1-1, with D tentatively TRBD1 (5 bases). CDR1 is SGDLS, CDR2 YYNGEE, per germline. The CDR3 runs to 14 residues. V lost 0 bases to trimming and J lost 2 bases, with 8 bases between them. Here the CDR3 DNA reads TGTGCCAGCAGCGTAGTTGGGGGAAACACTGAAGCTTTCTTT. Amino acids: CASSVVGGNTEAFF. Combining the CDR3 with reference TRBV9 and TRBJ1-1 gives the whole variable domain DSGVTQTPKHLITATGQRVTLRCSPRSGDLSVYWYQQSLDQGLQFLIQYYNGEERAKGNILERFSAQQFPDLHSELNLSSLELGDSALYFCASSVVGGNTEAFFGQGTRLTVV.

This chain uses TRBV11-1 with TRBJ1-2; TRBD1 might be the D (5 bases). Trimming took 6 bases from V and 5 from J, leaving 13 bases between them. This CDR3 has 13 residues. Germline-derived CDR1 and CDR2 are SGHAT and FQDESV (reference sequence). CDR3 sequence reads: CASSRDFGYGYTF. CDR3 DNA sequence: TGTGCCAGCAGTCGGGACTTCGGTTATGGCTACACCTTC.

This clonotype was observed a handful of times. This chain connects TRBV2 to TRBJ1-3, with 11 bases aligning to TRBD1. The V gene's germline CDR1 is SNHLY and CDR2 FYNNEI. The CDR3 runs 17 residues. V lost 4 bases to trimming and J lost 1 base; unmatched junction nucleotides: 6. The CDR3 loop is CASSGGQGAKSGNTIYF. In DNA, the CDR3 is TGTGCCAGCAGTGGAGGACAGGGGGCAAAATCTGGAAACACCATATATTTT.